This T cell receptor (beta chain) comes out of a study of blood T cell repertoires in COVID-19 (TCRdb year 2020). About the investigation overall: Samples covering the acute and convalescent phases of COVID-19 were provided by collaborators in the United States, Italy and Spain. The sample metadata nearly always contained a de-identified subject ID, COVID-19 status, age in years and sex. The repertoires were released in a freely available public database intended as a resource for research on the immune response to SARS-CoV-2. Subjects who had been exposed to COVID-19, were actively infected with it, or had recovered from it provided the deeply sampled blood TCRbeta repertoires that made up the dataset. The material from the prospective study consisted of cDNA or gDNA derived from T cells, B-cell-depleted T cells, or PBMCs. Where HLA class I and class II types were available, the types were taken from metadata supplied by the sample provider, not from assay-based typing. The samples were drawn from two sources: the first 160 participants of the ongoing ImmuneRACE study, and 1,200 or so subjects contributed by 6 global collaborators. Study-level results and caveats: How much clinical and demographic metadata was included differed by source and by participant, and the metadata was provided uncurated.

The germline V gene gives CDR1 as MNHEY and CDR2 as SVGEGT. Compared with germline, V lacks 2 bases and J lacks 5 bases; bases without a gene match: 9. Reading from cysteine to phenylalanine, the CDR3 counts 16 amino acids. Of all the DNA, just the CDR3 is kept, 48 bases in frame from base 1. Comment on this clone: Its antigen is unknown. Base qualities are not provided; no much larger clone lies one nucleotide away.

A second Seattle source provided samples from volunteer blood donors who had recovered from COVID-19. Collaborating institutions collected whole blood in K2EDTA tubes following their own protocols. For TCRbeta analysis, collaborators shipped samples in one of three forms: frozen whole blood, isolated PBMCs, or DNA extracted from either of those sample types. TCRbeta CDR3 regions were amplified from genomic DNA by means of the immunoSEQ Assay, a bias-controlled multiplex PCR. Under the source paper's analysis protocol: The number of nucleated cells in each sample was estimated by amplification of reference gene primers within the assay. Sequence reads were collapsed and filtered to measure the absolute abundance of every unique TCRbeta CDR3 rearrangement. For each sample, productive Simpson clonality was calculated as the square root of Simpson's diversity index across productive rearrangements. TCRdb mirrors the immuneACCESS table, restricted to in-frame sequences. Some clones are absent from its copies; in checked studies, under half trace to an unresolved V gene, and the reason for the others is unknown. The D gene and trimming were derived from the DNA, and the V and J assignments and clone size from that table. The sample table records fewer than 300,000 clones; 88% of these occur just once. Just under 1% of the sample goes to the ten largest clones.

The V and J segments used are TRBV6-2 or TRBV6-3 and TRBJ2-5, and TRBD1 aligns with 9 junction nucleotides. This TCR was recovered from a woman in her thirties or forties who had recovered from COVID-19. Input material: peripheral blood. The bases read TGTGCCAGCAGTTACCCCGGGACAGGGAGTCGGGAGACCCAGTACTTC. It is translated as CASSYPGTGSRETQYF.